This TCR beta chain was profiled in a study of blood T cell repertoires in COVID-19. Study information: Sites across the United States, Italy and Spain contributed samples from acute and convalescent COVID-19. PBMCs, B-cell-depleted T cells, or T cells were the source of the cDNA or gDNA that made up the material.

In the original analysis: Scientists estimated how many nucleated cells there were by amplifying reference gene primers. The method was immunoSEQ multiplex PCR; TCRdb's version includes in-frame clones alone and lacks a portion of them. V and J calls and clone size follow that table, whereas D and trimming were derived from the DNA. The repertoire holds 150,000 to 200,000 clones, with more than 75% as singletons. The sequenced sample was peripheral blood. The TCR comes from a man aged 65-85 years with acute or convalescent COVID-19.

CDR3 sequence: CASSVRTGIANTGELFF. Written as DNA, the CDR3 is TGCGCCAGCAGTGTGCGGACAGGGATTGCGAACACCGGGGAGCTGTTTTTT. V and J are TRBV10-2 and TRBJ2-2; TRBD1 matches 8 bases. The CDR3 sequence is 17 residues long. The V and J ends lost 4 bases and 0 bases, in that order; junction bases with no gene match: 7. CDR1 is WSHSY, CDR2 SAAADI, per germline.